Listed below are T cell receptor beta chains from one sample, sequenced in a study of T cell responses to AZD1222 COVID-19 vaccine. Sequenced by immunoSEQ multiplex PCR; TCRdb stores in-frame clones only, minus some. This sample has roughly 100,000 clones, with 70% to 90% found just once. The starting material was peripheral blood, obtained on day 0 of AZD1222 vaccination. These receptors originate from an adult in good health. Each CDR3 is given with its conserved first and last residue.

13	TRBV7-8	TRBJ2-1	CASSLYGISEQFF
14	TRBV6-5	TRBJ1-2	CASSRGFSNYGYTF
15	TRBV6-5	TRBJ1-5	CASSYTGEAGQPQHF
15	TRBV10-1	TRBJ2-1	CASSESGGARGEQFF
16	TRBV4-1	TRBJ1-5	CASSQTGQSNNQPQHF
13	TRBV6-2/TRBV6-3	TRBJ1-5	CASSAEGNQPQHF
15	TRBV9	TRBJ1-1	CASSVGTGANTEAFF
16	TRBV2	TRBJ2-4	CASRAWTPIAKNIQYF
15	TRBV7-7	TRBJ2-2	CASSSGRGPSGELFF
12	TRBV7-3	TRBJ2-1	CASSEQGDEQFF
13	TRBV2	TRBJ1-1	CASTWGMNTEAFF
16	TRBV7-9	TRBJ2-7	CASSEGLAGVFGEQYF
12	TRBV9	TRBJ1-1	CASSVPSDEAFF
12	TRBV19	TRBJ1-2	CASTQDRYGYTF
15	TRBV4-1	TRBJ2-7	CASSLNSGGAYEQYF
17	TRBV30	TRBJ1-3	CAWSGRGQTSSGNTIYF
15	TRBV10-3	TRBJ2-7	CAISGPGTSFYEQYF
14	TRBV9	TRBJ2-2	CASSLGQLTGELFF
12	TRBV7-9	TRBJ2-1	CASSLFVDEQFF
12	TRBV28	TRBJ2-7	CASSFSGYEQYF
16	TRBV4-1	TRBJ1-4	CASSQDLAATNEKLFF
17	TRBV7-8	TRBJ2-7	CASSPISGTGGGNEQYF
14	TRBV30	TRBJ1-1	CAWTLGQLNTEAFF